Reported below is one T cell receptor (beta chain). This clonotype was observed once. There is no known antigen for this receptor. It has no much larger one-base neighbor in the sample; base qualities were not kept. Sequencing relied on an Illumina HiSeq 2500. Quantitative 5'-RACE with molecular barcodes was the method used to prepare the TCR beta libraries. The paper's processing steps were these. A new computational method, built on a probabilistic model of VDJ rearrangement, was used to identify disease-linked TCR variants. TCRdb handled the public reads itself, with Q25 trimming in fastp and clone calling in MiXCR, and kept productive beta chains. Each entry is one CDR3 protein sequence, shown with its most common DNA and genes. The V and J calls were not made by the authors but by TCRdb's processing. The sample contains 380,000 or so distinct CDR3 sequences, 20% to 25% of them found a single time. Of the sample, around 13% is held by the ten largest clones.

This sample stems from a study of CD8 T cells in ankylosing spondylitis (dated by TCRdb to the late 2010s). Regarding the study in general: To find TCR variants linked to disease, the study profiled T cell receptor beta repertoires in ankylosing spondylitis patients and healthy donors. In total, the full study cohort was made up of roughly 100 healthy donors and roughly 27 ankylosing spondylitis patients. Samples of peripheral blood were taken, and for ankylosing spondylitis patients, synovial fluid was collected as well. General findings and caveats noted by the study authors: Blood from ankylosing spondylitis patients appeared to be characterized by a TCR beta motif made up of about 8 highly homologous amino acid variants. In peripheral blood, the disease-linked clones were found at relatively low frequencies and had a CD8+ phenotype. Significant enrichment of the disease-linked clones was reported in matched synovial fluid samples from ankylosing spondylitis patients. Some TCR beta motif variants had previously been reported in synovial fluid and blood of reactive arthritis patients, which suggested common disease-initiation mechanisms.

The CDR3 starts with the cysteine, ends with the phenylalanine, and has 17 residues. This entry keeps only the CDR3 DNA: 51 bases, framed from base 1. CDR1 and CDR2, looked up from the germline V gene, are KGHDR and SFDVKD. V is reduced by 0 bases and J by 0 bases, leaving a spacing of 12 bases between them. Material for sequencing was blood, either unsorted or a sorted T cell fraction (not recorded which). This receptor chain uses TRBV24-1 and TRBJ2-3; the D gene cannot be resolved reliably. This sequence originates from a male donor with ankylosing spondylitis or in good health (not recorded which). CDR3 reads: CATSDLAKMDSTDTQYF. The bases are TGTGCCACCAGTGATTTGGCAAAAATGGACAGCACAGATACGCAGTATTTT.